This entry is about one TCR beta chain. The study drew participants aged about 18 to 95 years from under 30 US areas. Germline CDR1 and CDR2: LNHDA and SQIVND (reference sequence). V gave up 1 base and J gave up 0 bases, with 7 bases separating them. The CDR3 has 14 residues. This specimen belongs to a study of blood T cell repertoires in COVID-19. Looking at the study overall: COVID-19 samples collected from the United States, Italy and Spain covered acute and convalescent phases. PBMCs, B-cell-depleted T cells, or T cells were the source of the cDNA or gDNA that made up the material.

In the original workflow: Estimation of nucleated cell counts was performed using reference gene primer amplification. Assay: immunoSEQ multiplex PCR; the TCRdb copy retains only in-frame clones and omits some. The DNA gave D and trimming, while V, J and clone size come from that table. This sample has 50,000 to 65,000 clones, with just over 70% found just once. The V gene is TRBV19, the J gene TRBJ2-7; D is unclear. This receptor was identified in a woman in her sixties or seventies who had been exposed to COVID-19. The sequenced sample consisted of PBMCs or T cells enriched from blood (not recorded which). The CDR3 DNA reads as TGTGCCAGTAGTATAGCCGGTAGCTCCTACGAGCAGTACTTC. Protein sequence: CASSIAGSSYEQYF.